Listed below are T cell receptor beta chains from one sample, sequenced in a study of CD4 T cells in relation to SARS-CoV-2 and coronaviruses. The table came from immunoSEQ multiplex PCR; TCRdb's copy has only in-frame clones and leaves some out. The sample consists of about 26,000 clones, 60% to 75% of them appearing once. No antigen has been identified for these receptors. The sequencing input was CD4+ T cells from PBMCs, cultured in vitro. The receptors shown here come from a human donor in good health. CDR3s leave out the opening cysteine and the closing phenylalanine or tryptophan. Each record gives: V gene, J gene, CDR3 protein.

TRBV5-1	TRBJ2-3	ASSPGVGPTDTQY
TRBV9	TRBJ2-1	ASSVGGRADNEQF
TRBV4-1	TRBJ2-5	ASSQEGRTQY
TRBV4-3	TRBJ1-6	ASSHVPGQGRYNSPLH
TRBV19	TRBJ2-6	ASIAGRRSGANVLT
TRBV5-4	TRBJ1-3	ASSSLRTGGGNTIY
TRBV5-8	TRBJ2-7	ASRSRQAKTEQY
TRBV6-5	TRBJ1-1	ASSTDRGVAF
TRBV11-2	TRBJ1-3	ASSLEGRGNTIY
TRBV2	TRBJ1-2	ASSLNYGYT
TRBV18	TRBJ2-5	ASSPMMQETQY
TRBV5-8	TRBJ1-1	ASSRNGGGTEAF
TRBV4-1	TRBJ2-5	ASSTRPVSQETQY
TRBV18	TRBJ2-3	ASSERQGGTDTQY
TRBV5-8	TRBJ2-1	ASSTGLPITYNEQF
TRBV10-2	TRBJ2-5	ASSGLAGEETQY
TRBV6-1	TRBJ1-1	ASSESISREYRVDTEAF
TRBV19	TRBJ1-2	ASSMFQNYGYT
TRBV27	TRBJ2-7	ASSLSLATYEQY
TRBV7-8	TRBJ2-1	ASSLARWGADNEQF
TRBV9	TRBJ1-1	ASSARRHSEAF
TRBV29-1	TRBJ2-7	SVADRASYEQY
TRBV6-6	TRBJ1-5	ASSYSVGEGQPQH
TRBV4-3	TRBJ1-3	ASSQGPLSGNTIY
TRBV9	TRBJ2-1	ASSVGRTYEQF
TRBV2	TRBJ2-5	ASRWAGTLGTQY
TRBV6-5	TRBJ1-6	ASSYDDRQGSPLH
TRBV4-3	TRBJ2-1	ASSQATGAVNEQF
TRBV6-5	TRBJ1-5	ASSYQYSNQPQH
TRBV11-2	TRBJ1-2	ASSLRADASGFNYGYT
TRBV12-2	TRBJ2-7	ASRLVSRGRRDYEQY
TRBV19	TRBJ1-1	ASSTRHLGDTEAF
TRBV19	TRBJ2-5	ASSVQGGETQY
TRBV3-1/TRBV3-2	TRBJ1-4	ASSQDRRLGGTNEKLF
TRBV4-1	TRBJ1-4	ASSQAGGQRNEKLF
TRBV12-5	TRBJ2-1	ASGYSGGNYNEQF
TRBV11-2	TRBJ1-2	ASSSEGYGYT
TRBV3-1/TRBV3-2	TRBJ2-7	ASGEPRQY
TRBV3-1/TRBV3-2	TRBJ2-5	ASSAAMGGETQY
TRBV4-2	TRBJ2-2	ASSQVGAGATGELF
TRBV18	TRBJ1-5	ASSRTGDNQPQH
TRBV12-3/TRBV12-4	TRBJ1-1	ASSTPATEAF
TRBV3-1/TRBV3-2	TRBJ1-5	ASSQSTGASNQPQH
TRBV10-1	TRBJ2-2	ASSETIGGKVTGELF
TRBV27	TRBJ2-7	ASADRISYEQY
TRBV7-2	TRBJ2-1	ASILVGTSPPAGDNEQF
TRBV19	TRBJ1-5	ASRRTGGRDQPQH
TRBV3-1/TRBV3-2	TRBJ2-3	ASSQGPLITDTQY
TRBV7-7	TRBJ2-5	ASSKQRQETQY
TRBV7-3	TRBJ2-3	ASSPGLALSDTQY
TRBV5-3	TRBJ1-2	ARSRGPRGGYT
TRBV4-1	TRBJ1-1	ASSQWSRALDTEAF
TRBV3-1/TRBV3-2	TRBJ1-4	ASRGTGGTLKLF
TRBV5-1	TRBJ2-7	ASSLVSSDYYEQY
TRBV27	TRBJ2-7	ASRALGTIYEQY
TRBV5-4	TRBJ2-6	ASSEGDRGNRGANVLT
TRBV7-9	TRBJ2-7	ASSLRGAGEQY